A single sample is the source of the 20 T cell receptor beta chains below, sequenced in a study of early T cells in non-severe SARS-CoV-2 infection. TCRdb reanalysed the 5' RACE reads using MiXCR and keeps one entry per CDR3 protein. The sample shows tens of thousands of distinct CDR3 sequences, roughly an eighth of them seen only once. Sequenced material: whole blood. These TCRs come from an adult who was a healthcare worker with PCR-confirmed SARS-CoV-2 infection or an uninfected control (not recorded which).

The chain uses TRBV2 and TRBJ2-7; no reliable D call. Trimming removed 0 bases at V and 0 bases at J, with 3 bases between. This CDR3 contains 13 residues. Germline V gives CDR1 SNHLY, CDR2 FYNNEI. DNA for the CDR3: TGTGCCAGCAGTGAAGCCGTCTCCTACGAGCAGTACTTC. Protein: CASSEAVSYEQYF.

This clonotype was counted a few times. The V call is TRBV10-2, the J call TRBJ1-3, with 9 bases lining up with TRBD1. The CDR3 runs to 15 residues. Germline V lookup: CDR1 WSHSY, CDR2 SAAADI. V shed 7 bases, J shed 2 bases, and the junction held 6 bases outside the gene matches. CDR3 coding DNA: TGCGCCAGCAACCGGGACAGGGACCCTGGAAACACCATATATTTT. Residues: CASNRDRDPGNTIYF.

Only a few counts were recorded for this clonotype. This rearrangement joins TRBV6-6 to TRBJ1-1, with D tentatively TRBD1 (6 bases). V was shortened by 5 bases and J by 5 bases, with 18 bases between the two germline ends. CDR1 is MNHNY, CDR2 SVGAGI, per germline (reference sequence). This CDR3 is 15 amino acids long. The CDR3: CASSPFTGIKTEAFF. The DNA of the CDR3 is TGTGCCAGCAGTCCCTTTACAGGGATAAAGACTGAAGCTTTCTTT.

This clonotype turned up a few times. This chain links TRBV7-2 with TRBJ2-3, with 10 nucleotides matching TRBD2. CDR3 length: 15 residues. Germline-derived CDR1 and CDR2 are SGHTA and FQGNSA. The junction had 3 bases not matched to a gene; V was cut back by 0 bases and J by 6 bases. In nucleotides, the CDR3 is TGTGCCAGCAGCTTAGCGCTAGCGGGAGTGGATACGCAGTATTTT. Translation: CASSLALAGVDTQYF.

In this sample, this clonotype turned up a few times. The V call is TRBV7-9, the J call TRBJ2-1, with 8 bases aligning to TRBD1. Germline CDR1 SEHNR, CDR2 FQNEAQ (reference sequence). This CDR3 has 16 amino acids. V shed 4 bases and J 9 bases; nucleotides not matched to a gene: 14. CDR3 in amino acids: CASSSLQTGAMFEQFF. CDR3 nucleotide sequence: TGTGCCAGCAGCTCCCTCCAGACAGGGGCGATGTTTGAGCAGTTCTTC.

In DNA, the CDR3 is TGTGCCAGCAGCGAGGGCGGAGAGACCTACGAGCAGTACTTC. Its protein is CASSEGGETYEQYF. The rearrangement uses TRBV9 and TRBJ2-7, with unresolved D. Germline CDR1 is SGDLS and CDR2 is YYNGEE. Trimming pared 3 bases from V and 2 bases from J, leaving 12 bases between. The CDR3 contains 14 residues.

This clonotype was counted between two and nine times. The rearrangement uses TRBV9 and TRBJ2-1; 13 bases map to TRBD2. V shed 6 bases, J shed 7 bases, and the junction held 10 bases outside the gene matches. The CDR3 loop spans 16 amino acids. CDR1 and CDR2 from the germline V gene are SGDLS and YYNGEE. The DNA of the CDR3 is TGTGCCAGCACCCCACTAGCGGGAGGGAGTGGGAATGAGCAGTTCTTC. Amino acid sequence: CASTPLAGGSGNEQFF. Full variable domain (remainder filled in from reference TRBV9 and TRBJ2-1): DSGVTQTPKHLITATGQRVTLRCSPRSGDLSVYWYQQSLDQGLQFLIQYYNGEERAKGNILERFSAQQFPDLHSELNLSSLELGDSALYFCASTPLAGGSGNEQFFGPGTRLTVL.

The sample holds a few counts of this clonotype. The V call is TRBV7-9, the J call TRBJ1-4; 7 bases agree with TRBD1. Germline CDR1 reads SEHNR; CDR2 reads FQNEAQ (reference sequence). The J segment lost 8 bases and the V segment lost 5 bases, leaving 8 bases of the junction unmatched. The CDR3 has 14 amino acids. CDR3 amino acids: CASSQGTVPEKLFF. CDR3 nucleotides: TGTGCCAGCAGCCAAGGGACAGTCCCCGAAAAACTGTTTTTT.

Concerning this clonotype itself: This clone may be a read error of a much larger clone one base away. The conserved phenylalanine or tryptophan is not found at the CDR3 terminus, so this likely reflects a read error. The genes are TRBV27 and TRBJ2-4; D is perhaps TRBD1 (6 bases). The CDR3 has 18 amino acids. The germline V gene has CDR1 MNHEY and CDR2 SMNVEV (reference sequence). V was cut by 0 bases and J by 5 bases, with 20 bases left in between. CDR3 in DNA: TGTGCCAGCAGTTTATCGATGACTGTGCAGGGGTTCCAAAACATTCAGTACTCC. Translation: CASSLSMTVQGFQNIQYS.

This clonotype showed up just a few times. The V call is TRBV27, the J call TRBJ2-2; D gene ambiguous. The V end was cut by 11 bases, the J end by 8 bases, with 18 bases between. CDR1 and CDR2 (germline): MNHEY, SMNVEV (reference sequence). The CDR3 has 13 residues. The CDR3 region has the DNA TGTGCCTCCCGGGTCGGAATTGGGGGGGAGCTGTTTTTT. Its protein is CASRVGIGGELFF.

V usage is TRBV6-1 and J usage is TRBJ2-2; 7 bases agree with TRBD2. The V gene's germline CDR1 is MNHNS and CDR2 SASEGT. The CDR3 loop spans 16 amino acids. Trimming removed 5 bases from V and 2 bases from J; junction bases left unmatched: 8. The CDR3 spells CASSRHPSGNTGELFF. For the CDR3, the DNA is TGTGCCAGCAGTCGTCATCCTAGCGGCAACACCGGGGAGCTGTTTTTT.

The chain joins TRBV7-9 to TRBJ2-1, with TRBD2 matching over 8 bases. With V trimmed by 1 base and J by 4 bases, 3 bases remained unmatched. CDR3 size: 15 residues. Germline-derived CDR1 and CDR2 are SEHNR and FQNEAQ (reference sequence). CDR3: CASSLGVAGYNEQFF. The CDR3, as DNA: TGTGCCAGCAGCTTAGGGGTAGCGGGATACAATGAGCAGTTCTTC.

This clonotype is termed medium-sized. This chain uses TRBV19 with TRBJ2-1; no definite D call. Germline CDR1 reads LNHDA; CDR2 reads SQIVND (reference sequence). Deletions cut 5 bases from V and 3 bases from J, with 8 bases between. The CDR3 length is 13 residues. In DNA, the CDR3 is TGTGCCAGTAGTGCCCCCTTCTACAATGAGCAGTTCTTC. As protein: CASSAPFYNEQFF.

This clonotype appeared many times. This chain joins TRBV7-6 and TRBJ2-6; D is possibly TRBD1 or TRBD2 (5 bases each). The CDR3 is 16 amino acids. The germline V gene encodes CDR1 SGHVS and CDR2 FNYEAQ. The V end was cut by 5 bases, the J end by 1 base, with 12 bases between. The CDR3 DNA reads TGTGCCAGCAGCACACGGGGCGTTTCTGGGGCCAACGTCCTGACTTTC. Protein: CASSTRGVSGANVLTF.

V is TRBV9 and J is TRBJ1-1, with a tentative D call TRBD1 (5 bases). Trimming took off 0 bases at V and 6 bases at J, with 15 bases between the two ends. The CDR3 runs to 15 residues. Germline loops: CDR1 SGDLS, CDR2 YYNGEE. The CDR3, as DNA: TGTGCCAGCAGCGTAGGGCCGGGGCGACCCCCTGAAGCTTTCTTT. Translated, it gives CASSVGPGRPPEAFF.

This clonotype appeared many times. The CDR3 reads CSVGGGLETQYF. The CDR3 DNA follows: TGCAGCGTTGGCGGGGGTCTGGAGACCCAGTACTTC. This chain links TRBV29-1 with TRBJ2-5, with TRBD2 matching over 7 bases. The germline V gene has CDR1 SQVTM and CDR2 ANQGSEA. The CDR3 has 12 amino acids. V shed 4 bases and J 5 bases; nucleotides not matched to a gene: 4.

In its sample, this clonotype was seen many times. This chain joins TRBV5-1 and TRBJ2-7; D is unclear. V lost 2 bases and J 2 bases, leaving 11 bases between the germline ends. CDR3 length equals 14 residues. The V gene's germline CDR1 is SGHRS and CDR2 YFSETQ. The CDR3 bases are TGCGCCAGCAGCTTCGGAGAGACCCCCTACGAGCAGTACTTC. Its protein product is CASSFGETPYEQYF.

V usage is TRBV29-1 and J usage is TRBJ2-3; D tentatively reads TRBD1 or TRBD2 (5 bases each). Trimming shortened V by 3 bases and J by 4 bases, and 8 bases separated the two germline ends. CDR1 and CDR2 from the germline V gene are SQVTM and ANQGSEA. The CDR3 spans 12 residues. The chain's CDR3 is CSVDRGPDTQYF. The DNA of the CDR3 is TGCAGCGTTGATCGGGGCCCAGATACGCAGTATTTT.

This clonotype has just one count. At one end the junction does not follow the germline gene, possibly because of a read error. The chain recombines TRBV7-9 with TRBJ2-2; D is unclear. Germline CDR1 SEHNR, CDR2 FQNEAQ (reference sequence). The length of the CDR3 is 13 residues. CDR3 protein: CASGLPRTGELFF. For the CDR3, the DNA is TGTGCCAGCGGCTTACCCCGCACCGGGGAGCTGTTTTTT.

This clonotype was observed a few times. The CDR3 DNA is TGTGCCAGCAGCTTAGATATTAACAGGGCAGGGTCCCCGTTCTTC. Translating gives CASSLDINRAGSPFF. The rearrangement joins TRBV11-2 to TRBJ2-1; tentatively, D is TRBD1 (6 bases). CDR3 length: 15 amino acids. Between the trimmed V and J ends, which lost 0 bases and 15 bases, there was a span of 21 bases. The V gene's germline CDR1 is SGHAT and CDR2 FQNNGV. Full variable domain (rest looked up from reference TRBV11-2 and TRBJ2-1): EAGVAQSPRYKIIEKRQSVAFWCNPISGHATLYWYQQILGQGPKLLIQFQNNGVVDDSQLPKDRFSAERLKGVDSTLKIQPAKLEDSAVYLCASSLDINRAGSPFFGPGTRLTVL.